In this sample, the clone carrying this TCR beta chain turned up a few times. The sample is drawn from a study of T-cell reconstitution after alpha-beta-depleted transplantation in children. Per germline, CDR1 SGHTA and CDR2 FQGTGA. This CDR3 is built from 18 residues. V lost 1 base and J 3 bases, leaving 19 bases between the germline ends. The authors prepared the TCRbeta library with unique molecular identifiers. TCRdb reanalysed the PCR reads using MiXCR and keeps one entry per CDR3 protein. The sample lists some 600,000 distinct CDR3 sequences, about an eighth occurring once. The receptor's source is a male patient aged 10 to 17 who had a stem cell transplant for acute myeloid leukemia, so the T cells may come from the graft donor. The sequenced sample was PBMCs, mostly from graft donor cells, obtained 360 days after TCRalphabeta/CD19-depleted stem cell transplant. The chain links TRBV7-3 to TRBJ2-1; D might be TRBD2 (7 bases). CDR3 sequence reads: CASSLRGLLAADYNEQFF. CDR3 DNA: TGTGCCAGCAGCTTAAGGGGGCTCCTAGCGGCAGACTACAATGAGCAGTTCTTC.